The 18 T cell receptor beta chains given below trace back to one sample, sequenced in a study of identical twins. TCRdb redid the calling of the 5' RACE reads with MiXCR, one entry per CDR3 protein. The profile covers roughly 250,000 distinct CDR3 sequences, with 5.5% to 7% appearing a single time and roughly 3.6% taken by the ten largest. This sample also belongs to another study, concerning yellow fever vaccine responses in identical twins.

Sequencing was done on a sample of memory (CD45RO+) T cells sorted from blood. The receptors come from a woman younger than 35 in good health.

The chain has TRBV20-1 and TRBJ2-2; no definite D call. This CDR3 is built from 11 residues. Per the germline V gene, CDR1 is DFQATT and CDR2 is SNEGSKA (reference sequence). Trimming took 5 bases from V and 9 from J, leaving 10 bases between them. Here the CDR3 reads CSARIDRELFF. CDR3 in DNA: TGCAGTGCTCGGATTGATCGGGAGCTGTTTTTT.

This sequence joins TRBV20-1 and TRBJ2-7; no firm D call. Germline lookup yields CDR1 DFQATT and CDR2 SNEGSKA (reference sequence). V was clipped by 3 bases and J by 2 bases, with 8 bases between them. This CDR3 comprises 12 residues. DNA for the CDR3: TGCAGTGCTAGCCGATCTCCCTACGAGCAGTACGTC. It is translated as CSASRSPYEQYV.

This clonotype has at least ten counts. The V and J genes are TRBV20-1 and TRBJ2-2; 8 bases map to TRBD2. The CDR3 covers 15 residues. J gave up 6 bases and V 5 bases, and 11 bases lay outside the gene matches. The germline V gene has CDR1 DFQATT and CDR2 SNEGSKA (reference sequence). CDR3 DNA: TGCAGTGCTCCAGCGGGGGACCGACCGGCCGGGGAGCTGTTTTTT. Protein: CSAPAGDRPAGELFF.

The rearrangement links TRBV10-3 to TRBJ2-1; 10 bases fit TRBD2. The CDR3 spans 14 residues. V lost 6 bases, J lost 7 bases, and 6 bases stayed unmatched. Germline assignment: CDR1 ENHRY and CDR2 SYGVKD. The CDR3 region has the DNA TGTGCCATCAGGGCCGGGACTAGCGTTAATGAGCAGTTCTTC. It yields the protein CAIRAGTSVNEQFF.

This chain uses TRBV20-1 with TRBJ1-4; no definite D call. Germline lookup yields CDR1 DFQATT and CDR2 SNEGSKA (reference sequence). Trimming pared 6 bases from V and 0 bases from J, leaving 11 bases between. The CDR3 totals 14 residues. Here the CDR3 reads CSASPIATNEKLFF. The CDR3 DNA is TGCAGTGCCAGTCCCATTGCAACTAATGAAAAACTGTTTTTT.

In this sample, this clonotype turned up a few times. The chain links TRBV5-1 to TRBJ2-7, with D tentatively TRBD1 or TRBD2 (7 bases each). Trimming removed 3 bases from V and 5 bases from J, with 15 bases in between. The CDR3 length is 14 residues. Germline-derived CDR1 and CDR2 are SGHRS and YFSETQ. The DNA of the CDR3 is TGCGCCAGCAGCTGGCAGGGGGGGGTCAACGAGCAGTACTTC. This translates into CASSWQGGVNEQYF.

The chain carries TRBV5-6 and TRBJ2-7; D may match TRBD1 or TRBD2 (5 bases each). The CDR3 runs 12 residues. Trimming left V 3 bases short and J 6 bases short, with 10 bases between. The germline gives CDR1 SGHDT, CDR2 YYEEEE. The chain's CDR3 is CASSWGSFEQYV. Here the CDR3 DNA reads TGTGCCAGCAGCTGGGGGTCTTTCGAGCAGTACGTC.

The sample holds many counts of this clonotype. This chain uses TRBV5-1 with TRBJ2-1; D gene uncertain. Germline-derived CDR1 and CDR2 are SGHRS and YFSETQ. The V and J ends lost 2 bases and 2 bases respectively, with 14 bases between them. This CDR3 comprises 16 residues. As DNA, the CDR3 is TGCGCCAGCAGCTTTCTCTTGGGCAGAGCCTACAATGAGCAGTTCTTC. This sequence encodes CASSFLLGRAYNEQFF.

Many counts were recorded for this clonotype. The rearrangement links TRBV7-9 to TRBJ1-2; possibly TRBD1 for D (6 bases). Germline V gene data show CDR1 as SEHNR and CDR2 as FQNEAQ (reference sequence). This CDR3 is built from 13 residues. Trimming took off 1 base at V and 4 bases at J, with 7 bases between the two ends. CDR3 coding DNA: TGTGCCAGCAGCTTAGGACAGGTCTATGGCTACACCTTC. It is translated as CASSLGQVYGYTF.

Details on this clonotype: Being one base from a much bigger clone, this may be a read error. This chain links TRBV12-3 or TRBV12-4 with TRBJ2-3, with 8 bases fitting TRBD2. CDR3 size: 15 residues. The CDR3: CASNTRLANTVTQYF. Here the CDR3 DNA reads TGTGCCAGCAACACCCGACTAGCGAATACAGTTACGCAGTATTTT.

This clonotype was detected many times. The chain couples TRBV7-9 to TRBJ2-1, with TRBD2 matching 12 bases. Germline V gene lookup returns CDR1 SEHNR and CDR2 FQNEAQ (reference sequence). V lost 3 bases to trimming and J lost 6 bases; unmatched junction nucleotides: 6. The CDR3 is made up of 16 amino acids. CDR3 nucleotide sequence: TGTGCCAGCAGCTTTGCCGGGACTAGCGGGCTCAATGAGCAGTTCTTC. Translation: CASSFAGTSGLNEQFF.

This clonotype was picked up many times. This chain joins TRBV9 and TRBJ2-2, with a tentative D call TRBD1 (6 bases). Trimming removed 4 bases at V and 0 bases at J, with 13 bases between. The CDR3 sequence is 16 residues long. From germline, CDR1 is SGDLS and CDR2 YYNGEE. The CDR3 nucleotides are TGTGCCAGCAGCTTAGGTGGGGGCGCGAACACCGGGGAGCTGTTTTTT. Its protein is CASSLGGGANTGELFF. The whole variable domain, remainder taken from reference TRBV9 and TRBJ2-2, is DSGVTQTPKHLITATGQRVTLRCSPRSGDLSVYWYQQSLDQGLQFLIQYYNGEERAKGNILERFSAQQFPDLHSELNLSSLELGDSALYFCASSLGGGANTGELFFGEGSRLTVL.

This clonotype was picked up many times. The rearrangement links TRBV12-3 or TRBV12-4 to TRBJ1-1; D unclear. CDR3 length: 12 amino acids. The ends were cut back, 1 base at V and 10 bases at J, with 10 bases in the middle. CDR3 region: CASSLGAVGAFF. The CDR3 bases are TGTGCCAGCAGTTTAGGGGCAGTCGGAGCTTTCTTT.

This clonotype has just a few counts. The V call is TRBV20-1, the J call TRBJ1-3; TRBD1 might be the D (5 bases). Germline V gene lookup returns CDR1 DFQATT and CDR2 SNEGSKA (reference sequence). The CDR3 sequence is 14 residues long. V lost 1 base, J lost 8 bases, and 15 bases lay in between. This CDR3 reads CSARVGQGTDTIYF. The CDR3 nucleotides are TGCAGTGCTAGAGTCGGGCAGGGTACGGACACCATATATTTT.

This clonotype was seen only a few times. J is TRBJ2-1 and V is TRBV29-1, with 14 bases that match TRBD2. The CDR3 has 14 residues. Germline V gene lookup returns CDR1 SQVTM and CDR2 ANQGSEA. V dropped 6 bases and J dropped 14; count of bases not matched to a gene: 12. Written as DNA, the CDR3 is TGCAGCGTCCTCCTCAGACTAGCGGGGGGGCGGGAGTTCTTC. Translating it yields CSVLLRLAGGREFF.

This clonotype was seen a handful of times. This chain connects TRBV11-1 to TRBJ2-1, with D hard to call. V lost 6 bases and J 3 bases, leaving 12 bases between the germline ends. This CDR3 has 14 residues. The germline V gene has CDR1 SGHAT and CDR2 FQDESV (reference sequence). This CDR3 is CASRESGLYNEQFF. The CDR3 nucleotides read TGTGCCAGCAGAGAATCGGGCCTCTACAATGAGCAGTTCTTC.

This clonotype has at least ten counts. The chain has TRBV20-1 and TRBJ2-1; 7 bases match TRBD1. CDR3 length equals 14 residues. Trimming cost V 6 bases and J 0 bases; bases outside gene matches: 5. In germline, CDR1 is DFQATT, CDR2 SNEGSKA (reference sequence). CDR3 coding DNA: TGCAGTGCAACCGGGACAGACTCCTACAATGAGCAGTTCTTC. It specifies CSATGTDSYNEQFF.

This clonotype was counted ten times or more. The chain employs TRBV20-1 and TRBJ2-1, with TRBD2 identical over 13 bases. V trimming: 6 bases; J trimming: 3 bases; junction bases outside the gene matches: 5. Germline lookup yields CDR1 DFQATT and CDR2 SNEGSKA (reference sequence). CDR3 length: 15 residues. The CDR3 nucleotides are TGCAGTGCAATCGGACTAGCGGGGGTCTACAATGAGCAGTTCTTC. The encoded protein is CSAIGLAGVYNEQFF.